These 14 T cell receptor beta chains originate from one sample sequenced in a study of blood T cell repertoires in COVID-19. Using immunoSEQ multiplex PCR, the repertoire was profiled, and TCRdb retains in-frame clones only, with some absent. Among roughly 250,000 clones, about 85% were seen once, and the ten largest hold 5.5% to 8%. Sequenced input: peripheral blood. The receptors were sampled from a woman aged 55-70 years with active or convalescent COVID-19.

This chain joins TRBV29-1 and TRBJ2-7; 13 bases are shared with TRBD2. Germline CDR1 and CDR2: SQVTM and ANQGSEA. The trim removed 3 bases at V and 2 bases at J, leaving 1 base unmatched. The CDR3 is made up of 14 amino acids. The CDR3 loop reads CSVEGTSGTYEQYF. CDR3 nucleotides: TGCAGCGTTGAGGGGACTAGCGGGACCTACGAGCAGTACTTC.

This sequence joins TRBV25-1 and TRBJ2-1; TRBD2 agrees at 9 bases. Germline V gene sequence: CDR1 MGHDK, CDR2 SYGVNS. The CDR3 length is 13 residues. With V trimmed by 5 bases and J by 8 bases, 4 bases remained unmatched. The CDR3 coding sequence is TGTGCCAGCAGTAGGACTAGCGCCGATGAGCAGTTCTTC. Protein: CASSRTSADEQFF.

The gene calls are TRBV11-2 and TRBJ2-1; 10 nucleotides align to TRBD1. The CDR3 length is 15 residues. The germline V gene encodes CDR1 SGHAT and CDR2 FQNNGV. V lost 6 bases, J lost 7 bases, and 9 bases stayed unmatched. The DNA for the CDR3 is TGTGCCAGCAGTTACCGGGACAGGGGTGCGAATGAGCAGTTCTTC. Its translation is CASSYRDRGANEQFF.

The chain carries TRBV28 and TRBJ2-7, with D tentatively TRBD2 (6 bases). The CDR3 spans 15 residues. Germline V gives CDR1 MDHEN, CDR2 SYDVKM. The ends were cut back, 2 bases at V and 1 base at J, with 12 bases in the middle. CDR3 sequence reads: CASSLLLASSYEQYF. CDR3 DNA: TGTGCCAGCAGTTTACTCCTAGCGTCATCCTACGAGCAGTACTTC.

The rearrangement uses TRBV5-1 and TRBJ2-5; TRBD2 aligns across 15 bases. Losses at the gene ends were 5 bases for V and 4 bases for J; bases not matched to a gene: 3. The V gene's germline CDR1 is SGHRS and CDR2 YFSETQ. This CDR3 spans 15 amino acids. Here the CDR3 DNA reads TGCGCCAGCAGACCGGGACTAGCGGGAGGAGAGACCCAGTACTTC. This translates into CASRPGLAGGETQYF. Supplemented by reference TRBV5-1 and TRBJ2-5, the full variable domain reads KAGVTQTPRYLIKTRGQQVTLSCSPISGHRSVSWYQQTPGQGLQFLFEYFSETQRNKGNFPGRFSGRQFSNSRSEMNVSTLELGDSALYLCASRPGLAGGETQYFGPGTRLLVL.

This chain links TRBV5-6 with TRBJ1-3, with TRBD1 as a possible D gene (5 bases). Germline CDR1 and CDR2: SGHDT and YYEEEE. This CDR3 region has 14 residues. Trimming removed 1 base at V and 2 bases at J, with 7 bases between. Here the CDR3 reads CASSLWGPGNTIYF. In DNA, the CDR3 is TGTGCCAGCAGCTTGTGGGGCCCTGGAAACACCATATATTTT.

There are many counts of this clone. The chain has TRBV19 and TRBJ1-2, with D possibly matching TRBD1 (6 bases). The CDR3 has 13 amino acids. V dropped 1 base and J dropped 6 bases, with 9 bases sitting between them. In germline, CDR1 is LNHDA, CDR2 SQIVND (reference sequence). The CDR3 region has the DNA TGTGCCAGTAGTATAGCAGGGGTGAATGGCTACACCTTC. Its translation: CASSIAGVNGYTF.

V usage is TRBV13 and J usage is TRBJ2-1; D is possibly TRBD2 (5 bases). CDR3 length: 15 residues. Trimming removed 5 bases from V and 1 base from J, with 12 bases in between. CDR1 PRHDT and CDR2 FYEKMQ come from the germline V gene (reference sequence). Here the CDR3 reads CASSVSVSSYNEQFF. The CDR3 DNA reads as TGTGCCAGCAGCGTTAGCGTCTCGTCCTACAATGAGCAGTTCTTC.

The CDR3 DNA sequence: TGTGCCAGCAGCCCCCGGGACAGGGGATCTCCCCTCCACTTT. Its protein product is CASSPRDRGSPLHF. The chain uses TRBV11-3 and TRBJ1-6; TRBD1 matches at 10 bases. With 5 bases clipped from V and 13 bases from J, the junction kept 8 bases outside the gene matches. Looked up from germline, CDR1 is SGHNT and CDR2 is YENEEA. This CDR3 is 14 amino acids long.

The V gene is TRBV7-3, the J gene TRBJ2-2; maybe TRBD1 (5 bases). Between the trimmed V and J ends, which lost 5 bases and 6 bases, there was a span of 13 bases. Per germline, CDR1 SGHTA and CDR2 FQGTGA. This CDR3 spans 14 amino acids. The DNA of the CDR3 is TGTGCCAGCAGCCCGACCGGACAAGCCGGGGAGCTGTTTTTT. Encoded protein: CASSPTGQAGELFF. The full variable domain, with the rest looked up from reference TRBV7-3 and TRBJ2-2, is GAGVSQTPSNKVTEKGKYVELRCDPISGHTALYWYRQSLGQGPEFLIYFQGTGAADDSGLPNDRFFAVRPEGSVSTLKIQRTERGDSAVYLCASSPTGQAGELFFGEGSRLTVL.

A single count supports this clone. The V and J genes are TRBV5-4 and TRBJ2-1; 9 nucleotides line up with TRBD2. The CDR3 is 18 residues long. Germline values: CDR1 SGHNT, CDR2 YYREEE (reference sequence). V lost 0 bases, J lost 4 bases, and 11 bases stayed unmatched. The CDR3 protein is CASSLGHTAGGLYNEQFF. The CDR3 DNA follows: TGTGCCAGCAGCTTGGGCCATACTGCGGGAGGGCTTTACAATGAGCAGTTCTTC.

The chain links TRBV5-6 to TRBJ2-7, with TRBD1 as a possible D gene (5 bases). The length of the CDR3 is 12 residues. Looked up from germline, CDR1 is SGHDT and CDR2 is YYEEEE. Trimming cost V 4 bases and J 5 bases, with 10 bases left between them. Here the CDR3 reads CASSRQPNEQYV. CDR3 bases: TGTGCCAGCAGCCGACAGCCTAACGAGCAGTACGTC.

The chain is built from TRBV30 and TRBJ2-1; 10 nucleotides agree with TRBD2. The V gene end was trimmed by 0 bases and the J gene end by 7 bases; junction bases not matched to a gene: 6. Germline CDR1 GTSNPN, CDR2 SVGIG (reference sequence). The CDR3 loop spans 15 amino acids. CDR3 in DNA: TGTGCCTGGAGTGTGGGGCTAGCGGGAGAAAATGAGCAGTTCTTC. The encoded protein is CAWSVGLAGENEQFF. The full variable domain, in which reference TRBV30 and TRBJ2-1 provide the parts outside the CDR3, is SQTIHQWPATLVQPVGSPLSLECTVEGTSNPNLYWYRQAAGRGLQLLFYSVGIGQISSEVPQNLSASRPQDRQFILSSKKLLLSDSGFYLCAWSVGLAGENEQFFGPGTRLTVL.

The chain employs TRBV5-1 and TRBJ2-2, with a possible D match to TRBD1 (6 bases). The length of the CDR3 is 17 residues. V gave up 4 bases and J gave up 0 bases, with 16 bases separating them. The germline CDR1 and CDR2 sequences are SGHRS and YFSETQ. The CDR3 spells CASSPRPTGTNTGELFF. The CDR3 nucleotides read TGCGCCAGCAGCCCCCGTCCCACAGGGACGAACACCGGGGAGCTGTTTTTT.